The 16 T cell receptor beta chains below were found in one sample sequenced in a study of T cell repertoires in cytomegalovirus infection. TCRdb redid the calling of the reads with MiXCR, one entry per CDR3 protein. The sample includes roughly 280,000 distinct CDR3 sequences, roughly 21% of them seen just once. No antigen has been identified for these receptors. The source material was cultured PBMCs, sampled from culture after CMV antigen stimulation. These receptors were taken from a human donor in good health (CMV status not recorded). Some clones in this sample may be carry-over from other donors' samples.

In its sample, this clonotype was seen a few times. CDR3 coding DNA: TGTGCCAGCAGTTTATCTTTGGGTGGTTGGGGGGAGGAAGACAATGAGCAGTTCTTC. It codes for CASSLSLGGWGEEDNEQFF. This chain connects TRBV28 to TRBJ2-1, with a possible D match to TRBD2 (6 bases). The CDR3 is 19 amino acids. Trimming shortened V by 1 base and J by 5 bases, and 24 bases separated the two germline ends. In germline, CDR1 is MDHEN, CDR2 SYDVKM.

This clonotype has only a few counts. J is TRBJ2-2 and V is TRBV7-2; no clear D gene. The germline CDR1 and CDR2 sequences are SGHTA and FQGNSA. The CDR3 runs to 13 residues. V lost 1 base to trimming and J lost 3 bases, with 3 bases between them. The CDR3 nucleotides are TGTGCCAGCAGCTTAGTCTACACCGGGGAGCTGTTTTTT. Translation gives CASSLVYTGELFF.

The sample holds many counts of this clonotype. The chain is built from TRBV7-2 and TRBJ1-2; 7 positions agree with TRBD1. The CDR3 consists of 13 residues. The junction had 7 bases not matched to a gene; V was cut back by 4 bases and J by 8 bases. From germline, CDR1 is SGHTA and CDR2 FQGNSA. The CDR3 sequence is CASSSTGLGGYTF. DNA of the CDR3: TGTGCCAGCAGCTCGACAGGGTTAGGCGGCTACACCTTC.

This clonotype was detected many times. The V gene is TRBV5-6, the J gene TRBJ2-7; tentatively, D is TRBD2 (6 bases). Trimming left V 3 bases short and J 0 bases short, with 19 bases between. The CDR3 loop spans 17 amino acids. Germline assignment: CDR1 SGHDT and CDR2 YYEEEE. CDR3 region: CASSSSLWGGNSYEQYF. DNA for the CDR3: TGTGCCAGCAGCTCAAGCTTGTGGGGCGGGAACTCCTACGAGCAGTACTTC. Drawing the rest from reference TRBV5-6 and TRBJ2-7, the complete variable domain is DAGVTQSPTHLIKTRGQQVTLRCSPKSGHDTVSWYQQALGQGPQFIFQYYEEEERQRGNFPDRFSGHQFPNYSSELNVNALLLGDSALYLCASSSSLWGGNSYEQYFGPGTRLTVT.

This clonotype was counted at least ten times. The chain uses TRBV12-5 and TRBJ1-5; TRBD1 matches 8 bases. This CDR3 comprises 14 residues. V was clipped by 3 bases and J by 7 bases; unmatched bases: 5. Germline-derived CDR1 and CDR2 are LGHNT and FRNRAP. This CDR3 is CASGLGTGKQPQHF. In DNA, the CDR3 is TGTGCTAGTGGTTTAGGGACAGGAAAACAGCCCCAGCATTTT. Full variable domain (remainder filled in from reference TRBV12-5 and TRBJ1-5): DARVTQTPRHKVTEMGQEVTMRCQPILGHNTVFWYRQTMMQGLELLAYFRNRAPLDDSGMPKDRFSAEMPDATLATLKIQPSEPRDSAVYFCASGLGTGKQPQHFGDGTRLSIL.

V and J are TRBV30 and TRBJ2-3; D remains ambiguous. V shed 4 bases and J shed 4 bases, with 12 bases lying between them. CDR3 size: 13 residues. The germline gives CDR1 GTSNPN, CDR2 SVGIG (reference sequence). The chain's CDR3 is CAWTTNRADTQYF. The DNA for the CDR3 is TGTGCCTGGACCACTAACAGAGCAGATACGCAGTATTTT.

This clonotype showed up just a few times. V is TRBV4-1 and J is TRBJ2-3; D not resolved. V dropped 0 bases and J dropped 3 bases, with 13 bases sitting between them. Germline CDR1 is MGHRA and CDR2 is YSYEKL. The CDR3 is made up of 16 amino acids. CDR3 DNA: TGCGCCAGCAGCCAAGAACACCCCGGACGGACAGATACGCAGTATTTT. Translated, it gives CASSQEHPGRTDTQYF.

The CDR3 DNA follows: TGTGCCAGCACCTGGGGGGGGCTCACCGGTACGCAGTATTTT. It specifies CASTWGGLTGTQYF. This sequence joins TRBV12-3 or TRBV12-4 and TRBJ2-3; D may be TRBD2 (7 bases). V gave up 7 bases and J gave up 8 bases, with 19 bases separating them. This CDR3 is built from 14 residues.

This clonotype was counted only a few times. This rearrangement joins TRBV7-9 to TRBJ1-1; no clear D. Trimming took off 6 bases at V and 3 bases at J, with 11 bases between the two ends. This CDR3 has 13 residues. Germline CDR1 SEHNR, CDR2 FQNEAQ (reference sequence). Here the CDR3 DNA reads TGTGCCAGCAGTCCCGCGGGTGACACTGAAGCTTTCTTT. This codes for CASSPAGDTEAFF.

This clonotype turned up a few times. V usage is TRBV7-9 and J usage is TRBJ1-2, with D possibly matching TRBD1 (6 bases). CDR3 size: 17 residues. V gave up 5 bases and J gave up 1 base, with 20 bases separating them. Germline lookup yields CDR1 SEHNR and CDR2 FQNEAQ (reference sequence). The CDR3 DNA reads TGTGCCAGCAGCCGACGTGGGGGCGTTAGTCGTAACTATGGCTACACCTTC. It yields the protein CASSRRGGVSRNYGYTF.

The J gene is TRBJ2-1, the V gene TRBV11-2, with D possibly matching TRBD2 (7 bases). This CDR3 has 19 residues. CDR1 and CDR2 (germline): SGHAT, FQNNGV. Trimming left V 6 bases short and J 8 bases short, with 32 bases between. CDR3 loop: CASRSPGQYGGEKFHEQFF. CDR3 nucleotides: TGTGCCAGCAGAAGCCCGGGACAATATGGGGGGGAGAAGTTCCATGAGCAGTTCTTC.

This clonotype has at least ten counts. The rearrangement joins TRBV7-2 to TRBJ2-7, with 8 bases fitting TRBD2. Germline V gives CDR1 SGHTA, CDR2 FQGNSA. CDR3 size: 15 residues. After removal of 5 bases from V and 4 bases from J, the junction contained 10 bases not matched to a gene. CDR3 bases: TGTGCCAGCAGCCCCCAGCATAGCGGGACGTACGAGCAGTACTTC. This sequence encodes CASSPQHSGTYEQYF.

This sequence joins TRBV14 and TRBJ2-2; tentatively, D is TRBD2 (6 bases). V lost 0 bases and J 5 bases, leaving 13 bases between the germline ends. In germline, CDR1 is SGHDN, CDR2 FVKESK. The CDR3 is 16 amino acids. The CDR3 coding sequence is TGTGCCAGCAGCCAAGAGGGAGGCCTCTGGACCGGGGAGCTGTTTTTT. This gives the protein CASSQEGGLWTGELFF.

The sample holds many counts of this clonotype. The V and J genes are TRBV7-8 and TRBJ2-3, with 9 bases fitting TRBD1. This CDR3 is 15 amino acids long. Germline V gene data show CDR1 as SGHVS and CDR2 as FQNEAQ. Losses at the gene ends were 2 bases for V and 5 bases for J; bases not matched to a gene: 5. CDR3 protein: CASSLLQGALDTQYF. In nucleotides, the CDR3 is TGTGCCAGCAGCTTACTACAGGGGGCCTTAGATACGCAGTATTTT.

This clonotype has ten or more counts. The V and J genes are TRBV7-8 and TRBJ2-7, with TRBD1 matching over 9 bases. With V trimmed by 5 bases and J by 3 bases, 5 bases remained unmatched. The V gene's germline CDR1 is SGHVS and CDR2 FQNEAQ. The CDR3 runs to 14 residues. The CDR3 DNA sequence: TGTGCCAGCAGCCCGCGGGACAGGGTCTACGAGCAGTACTTC. Translated: CASSPRDRVYEQYF. Supplemented by reference TRBV7-8 and TRBJ2-7, the full variable domain reads GAGVSQSPRYKVAKRGQDVALRCDPISGHVSLFWYQQALGQGPEFLTYFQNEAQLDKSGLPSDRFFAERPEGSVSTLKIQRTQQEDSAVYLCASSPRDRVYEQYFGPGTRLTVT.

This clonotype was counted a few times. CDR3: CASSYYSGELFF. The CDR3 bases are TGTGCCAGCAGTTATTACTCCGGGGAGCTGTTTTTT. The rearrangement uses TRBV12-3 or TRBV12-4 and TRBJ2-2; no definite D call. This CDR3 has 12 residues. V was cut by 4 bases and J by 6 bases, with 6 bases left in between.